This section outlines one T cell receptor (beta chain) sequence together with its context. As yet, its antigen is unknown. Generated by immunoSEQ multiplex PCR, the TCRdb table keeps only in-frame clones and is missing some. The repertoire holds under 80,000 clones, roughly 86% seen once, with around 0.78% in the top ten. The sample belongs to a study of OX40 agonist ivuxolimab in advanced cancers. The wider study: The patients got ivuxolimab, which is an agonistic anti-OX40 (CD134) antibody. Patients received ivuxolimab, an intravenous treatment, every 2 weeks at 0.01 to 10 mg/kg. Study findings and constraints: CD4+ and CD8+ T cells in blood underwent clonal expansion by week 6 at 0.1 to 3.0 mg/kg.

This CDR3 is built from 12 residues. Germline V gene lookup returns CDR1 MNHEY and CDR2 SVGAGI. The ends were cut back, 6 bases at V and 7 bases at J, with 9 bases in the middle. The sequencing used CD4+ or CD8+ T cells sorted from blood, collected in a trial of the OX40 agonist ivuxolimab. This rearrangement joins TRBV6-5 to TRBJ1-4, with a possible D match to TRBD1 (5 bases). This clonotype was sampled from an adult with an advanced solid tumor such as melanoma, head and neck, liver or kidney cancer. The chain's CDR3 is CASRGQSEKLFF. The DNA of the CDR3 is TGTGCCAGCAGGGGGCAGAGTGAAAAACTGTTTTTT.